This TCR beta chain was recovered during a study of blood T cell repertoires in COVID-19. Study information: Italy, Spain and the United States were the sources of the convalescent and acute COVID-19 samples. Sample material is recorded as cDNA or gDNA derived from T cells, B-cell-depleted T cells, or PBMCs.

Trimming pared 10 bases from V and 2 bases from J, leaving 16 bases between. CDR3 length equals 14 residues. The germline V gene has CDR1 SNHLY and CDR2 FYNNEI. How the authors handled the data: Counts of nucleated cells, estimated from reference gene primer amplification, were obtained. The data were produced by immunoSEQ multiplex PCR, yet TCRdb's version contains in-frame clones alone and is incomplete. V and J calls and clone size are those listed in that table; D and trimming were worked out from the DNA. The table lists approximately 110,000 clones, 65% to 90% of them singletons, with 3.5% to 5% in the top ten.

The receptor was isolated from a man over 45 with acute or convalescent COVID-19. The sample consisted of peripheral blood. The rearrangement joins TRBV2 to TRBJ2-3, with TRBD2 as a possible D gene (6 bases). The CDR3 sequence is CAISRDSNTDTQYF. DNA of the CDR3: TGTGCCATTTCCCGGGACTCAAACACAGATACGCAGTATTTT.